This T cell receptor beta chain was recorded in a study of PD-L1 blockade in urothelial cancer. As for the study in general: About 85% of the roughly 29 patients were men whose urothelial cancer was bladder-origin.

Libraries were prepared by immunoSEQ multiplex PCR; TCRdb keeps only in-frame clonotypes and omits some of them. Among about 36,000 clones listed, approximately 80% were seen once. This sample's time point: peripheral blood 6 weeks after treatment start. Patients were diagnosed with urothelial carcinoma, either locally advanced or metastatic. Patients each gave 1 to 8 samples, pretreatment and on-treatment. This CDR3 has 15 residues. Germline CDR1 is SEHNR and CDR2 is FQNEAQ (reference sequence). Trimming at V came to 4 bases and at J to 3 bases, leaving 3 bases not matched to a gene. This receptor was obtained from a middle-aged man with urothelial cancer. The sample was PBMCs, taken around atezolizumab (anti-PD-L1) treatment. This chain uses TRBV7-9 with TRBJ2-3, with 11 bases aligning to TRBD2. The CDR3 bases are TGTGCCAGCAGCTGGCTAGCGGGGGGTACAGATACGCAGTATTTT. It is translated as CASSWLAGGTDTQYF.